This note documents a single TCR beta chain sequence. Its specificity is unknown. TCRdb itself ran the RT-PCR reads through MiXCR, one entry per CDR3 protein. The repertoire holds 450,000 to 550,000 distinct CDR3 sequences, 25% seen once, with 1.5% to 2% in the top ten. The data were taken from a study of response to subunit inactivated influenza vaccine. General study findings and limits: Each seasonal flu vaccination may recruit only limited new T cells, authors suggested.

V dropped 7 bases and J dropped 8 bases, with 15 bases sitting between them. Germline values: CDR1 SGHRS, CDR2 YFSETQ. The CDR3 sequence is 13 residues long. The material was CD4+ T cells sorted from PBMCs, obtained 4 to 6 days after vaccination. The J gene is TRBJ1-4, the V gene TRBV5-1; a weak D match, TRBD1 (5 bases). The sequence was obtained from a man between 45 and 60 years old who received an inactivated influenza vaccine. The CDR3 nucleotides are TGCGCCAGCGGACGGGACGCAGAGGAAAAACTGTTTTTT. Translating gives CASGRDAEEKLFF.